This T cell receptor (beta chain) was sequenced in a study of CD8 T cells in ankylosing spondylitis. TCRdb used MiXCR to reprocess the 5' RACE reads, holding one entry per CDR3 protein. Seen here are 26,000 or so distinct CDR3 sequences, roughly 7.9% observed once, and the top ten hold about 31%. The germline V gene has CDR1 MDHEN and CDR2 SYDVKM. CDR3 length: 16 residues. The V end was cut by 4 bases, the J end by 4 bases, with 18 bases between. This clonotype was found many times. The source material was blood. The chain carries TRBV28 and TRBJ2-3; perhaps TRBD2 as D (6 bases). The clonotype originates from a male donor with ankylosing spondylitis or in good health (not recorded which). The CDR3 reads CASSYPRAGTPDTQYF. CDR3 DNA sequence: TGTGCCAGCAGTTACCCGCGGGCGGGAACCCCAGATACGCAGTATTTT. The full variable domain, rest sourced from reference TRBV28 and TRBJ2-3, is DVKVTQSSRYLVKRTGEKVFLECVQDMDHENMFWYRQDPGLGLRLIYFSYDVKMKEKGDIPEGYSVSREKKERFSLILESASTNQTSMYLCASSYPRAGTPDTQYFGPGTRLTVL.